The T cell receptor beta chain described here comes from a study of shared clonotypes between healthy human individuals (dated by TCRdb to between 2020 and 2021). Study-wide context: The cohort comprised a couple of women and a few men aged 18 to 49 years. For each donor, CD4 naive and CD4 memory were each given three plates, CD8 naive was given two plates, and CD8 memory was given one plate. Blood TCR repertoires of five healthy adults were deeply sequenced to estimate repertoire size and the extent of clonotype sharing between individuals. To increase sequencing depth and limit assay-specific biases, TCR repertoire library preparation and sequencing were carried out by different laboratories using diverse techniques. Between about 0.94 and 8.9 billion PBMCs per donor were obtained by leukapheresis. The research as a whole found: Sampling was restricted to blood, and TCR repertoires in tissues likely differ from the TCR repertoires found in blood. The small number of donors limited the genetic and exposure-history diversity represented. Rarefaction of sorted-subset datasets indicated incomplete sequencing despite the large sequencing depth. Estimated clonotype richness was generally larger for naive than for memory subsets. Clonotypes shared by all four sorted-subset donors showed higher generation probabilities than non-shared clonotypes. Based on pairwise subsampling, the degree of clonotype sharing among donors was expected to be affected by sequencing depth. About 4.5% of naive CD4, 3.5% of naive CD8, roughly 2.5% of memory CD4, and around 0.4% of memory CD8 clonotypes were shared across a few donors.

Healthy HIV-negative adults with no recently reported acute infections or vaccinations were included as donors. Every donor was a Caucasian adult living in Nashville, Tennessee, USA. Magnetic negative selection was used to enrich CD4+ T cells, after which naive cells were positively selected on CD45RA and the negative fraction became the memory subset. Blood was obtained by leukapheresis, after which PBMCs were separated by Ficoll-Histopaque density gradient centrifugation and cryopreserved in liquid nitrogen vapor phase. Analytical flow cytometry was used to check the purity and quantity of every magnetically sorted T cell population. From each sorted fraction, genomic DNA was isolated and quantified by UV absorbance on a Nanodrop 2000c. TCR CDR3 regions were amplified from genomic DNA by multiplex PCR using the deep immunoSEQ assay. Extracted genomic DNA from each cell subset was distributed evenly across all wells of several immunoSEQ 96-well plates, and each plate was treated as a replicate. For sorted subsets, roughly 200 ng of genomic DNA, equivalent to 25,000 to 35,000 T cell genomes, went into each replicate PCR. Purified libraries were quantified with a Qubit 3.0 fluorometer, sized on a Bioanalyzer 2100, and re-quantified with the KAPA Library Quantification kit. Every immunoSEQ 96-well plate was sequenced on a separate single-read 150-cycle Illumina NextSeq 550 flow cell. The paper's data handling went like this. Because the immunoSEQ output held only junctional sequences and lacked quality scores, the filtering could not match the filtering applied to full-length reads. To assign V/J genes and CDR3, sequences were annotated using PyIR, a Python wrapper for IgBLAST v1.9, with IMGT germline references. Reads were removed for weak V/J assignments (E-value above 1e-6), missing CDR3, stop codons, out-of-frame junctions, or ambiguous translated residues. V3J clonotypes were defined as sequences sharing an identical inferred V gene, J gene, and CDR3 amino acid sequence. Percentage overlap between repertoires was calculated by dividing the number of shared unique clonotypes by the size of the smaller repertoire. RTK rarefaction, the Chao1 estimator, and Recon v2.1 estimates of unobserved clonotypes were used to assess repertoire richness. Generation probabilities for all TCRbeta clonotypes obtained by the gDNA method from a handful of donors were computed using OLGA. TCRdb obtained this table from immuneACCESS and retained in-frame rearrangements with V and J assigned. These tables miss some clones; where compared with another copy, unresolved V genes account for less than half of the shortfall, and the remainder is unexplained. The DNA was the basis for D and trimming; V, J and clone size are from that table. Recorded for this sample are a few million clones; around nine tenths of them occurred a single time. Roughly 0.14% of the sample belongs to the ten largest clones.

Concerning this clone itself: What this receptor recognizes is not known. The input lacks base qualities; no much larger clone sits a single base away.

The clonotype was recovered from a man between 18 and 35 years old in good health. Sequenced material: naive CD4+ T cells sorted from blood. Reading the label with the study, this specimen's cell subset or site is: CD45RA+ positively selected.

The DNA sequence reads TGCGCCAGCAGCCAAGACAAATCAGGTGCGAGCGGGGGGTCGCAAGAGACCCAGTACTTC. This codes for CASSQDKSGASGGSQETQYF. Rearrangement joined TRBV4-1 to TRBJ2-5; 9 nucleotides in the junction match TRBD2. The junction shows trimming of 0 bases on V and 2 bases on J, and the gene matches do not reach 16 bases of it. From the germline V gene, CDR1 is MGHRA and CDR2 is YSYEKL. The CDR3 numbers 20 residues from cysteine through phenylalanine. The CDR3 DNA has 60 bases and is translated from base 1.